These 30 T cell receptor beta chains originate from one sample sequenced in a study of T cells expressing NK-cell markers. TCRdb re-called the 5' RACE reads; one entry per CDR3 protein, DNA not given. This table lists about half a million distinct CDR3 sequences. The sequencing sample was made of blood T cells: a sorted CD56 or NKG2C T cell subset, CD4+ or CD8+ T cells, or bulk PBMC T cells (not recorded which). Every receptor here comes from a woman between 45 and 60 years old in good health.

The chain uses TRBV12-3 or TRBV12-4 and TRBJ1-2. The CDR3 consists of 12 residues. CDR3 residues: CASRVLGRGYTF.

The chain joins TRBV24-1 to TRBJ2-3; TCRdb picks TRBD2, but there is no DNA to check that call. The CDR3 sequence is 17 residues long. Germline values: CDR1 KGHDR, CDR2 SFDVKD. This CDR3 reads CATSATTSLAGVDTQYF.

The CDR3 sequence: CSARDMVAGVF. The rearrangement joins TRBV20-1 to TRBJ2-1; the TRBD2 assignment by TCRdb is unverifiable without DNA. CDR1 and CDR2 (germline): DFQATT, SNEGSKA (reference sequence). The CDR3 runs 11 residues.

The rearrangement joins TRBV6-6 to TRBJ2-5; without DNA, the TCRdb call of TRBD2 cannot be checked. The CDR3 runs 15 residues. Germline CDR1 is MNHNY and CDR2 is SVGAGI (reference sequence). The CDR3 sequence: CASSYSLAGQETQYF.

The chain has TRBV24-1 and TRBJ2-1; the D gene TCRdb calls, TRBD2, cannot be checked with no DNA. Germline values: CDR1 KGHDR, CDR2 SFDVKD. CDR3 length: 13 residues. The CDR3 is CAVERSQYNEQFF.

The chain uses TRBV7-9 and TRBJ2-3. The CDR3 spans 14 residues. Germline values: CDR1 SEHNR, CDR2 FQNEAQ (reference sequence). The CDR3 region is CASSSVSTTDTQYF.

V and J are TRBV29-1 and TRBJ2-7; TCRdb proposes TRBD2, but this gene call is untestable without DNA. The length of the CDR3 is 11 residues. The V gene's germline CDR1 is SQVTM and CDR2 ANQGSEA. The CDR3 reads CSVEEGDEQYF.

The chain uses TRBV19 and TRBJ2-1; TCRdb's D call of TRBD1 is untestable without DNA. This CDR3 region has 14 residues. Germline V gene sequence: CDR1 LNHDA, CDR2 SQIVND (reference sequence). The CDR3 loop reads CASRPPGSYNEQFF. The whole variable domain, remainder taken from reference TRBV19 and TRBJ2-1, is DGGITQSPKYLFRKEGQNVTLSCEQNLNHDAMYWYRQDPGQGLRLIYYSQIVNDFQKGDIAEGYSVSREKKESFPLTVTSAQKNPTAFYLCASRPPGSYNEQFFGPGTRLTVL.

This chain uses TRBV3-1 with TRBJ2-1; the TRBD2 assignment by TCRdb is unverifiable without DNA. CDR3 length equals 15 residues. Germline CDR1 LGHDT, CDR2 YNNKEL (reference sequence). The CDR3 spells CASSPSGRMYNEQFF.

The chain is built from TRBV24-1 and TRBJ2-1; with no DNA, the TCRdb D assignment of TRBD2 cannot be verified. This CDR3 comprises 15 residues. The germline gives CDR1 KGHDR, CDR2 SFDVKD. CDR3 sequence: CATSPAGPSYNEQFF.

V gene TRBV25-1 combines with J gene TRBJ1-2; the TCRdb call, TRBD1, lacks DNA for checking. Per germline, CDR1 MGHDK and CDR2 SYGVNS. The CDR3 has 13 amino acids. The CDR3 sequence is CASSLGHRYGYTF.

The CDR3 region is CASSQDDVLNRPGGTDTQYF. The chain couples TRBV4-1 to TRBJ2-3; no DNA is available, so the TRBD1 call from TCRdb remains unchecked. The CDR3 consists of 20 residues. Germline CDR1 and CDR2: MGHRA and YSYEKL.

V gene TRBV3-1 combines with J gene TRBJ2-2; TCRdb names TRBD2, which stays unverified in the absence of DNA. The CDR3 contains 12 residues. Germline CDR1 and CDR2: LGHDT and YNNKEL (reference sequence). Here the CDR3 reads CASSPSDRELFF.

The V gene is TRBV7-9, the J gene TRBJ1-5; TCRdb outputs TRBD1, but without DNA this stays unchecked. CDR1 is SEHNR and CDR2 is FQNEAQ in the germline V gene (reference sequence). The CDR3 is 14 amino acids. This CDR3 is CASSSRGGSAPQHF.

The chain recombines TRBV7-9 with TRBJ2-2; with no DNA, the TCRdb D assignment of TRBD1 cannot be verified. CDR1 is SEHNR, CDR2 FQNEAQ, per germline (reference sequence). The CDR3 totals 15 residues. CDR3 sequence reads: CASPTGGRSVGELFF.

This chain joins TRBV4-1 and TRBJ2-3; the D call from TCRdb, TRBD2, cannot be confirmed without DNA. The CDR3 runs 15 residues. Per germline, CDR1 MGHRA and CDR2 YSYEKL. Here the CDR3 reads CASSQEEGLTDTQYF.

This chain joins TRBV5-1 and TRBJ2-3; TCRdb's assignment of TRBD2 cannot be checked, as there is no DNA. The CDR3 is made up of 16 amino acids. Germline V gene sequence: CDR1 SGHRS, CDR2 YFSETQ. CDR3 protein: CASSFGGLAGLDTQYF.

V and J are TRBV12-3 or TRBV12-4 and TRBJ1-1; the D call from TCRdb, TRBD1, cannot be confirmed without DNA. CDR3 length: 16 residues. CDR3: CASSFAVGTGKIRAFF.

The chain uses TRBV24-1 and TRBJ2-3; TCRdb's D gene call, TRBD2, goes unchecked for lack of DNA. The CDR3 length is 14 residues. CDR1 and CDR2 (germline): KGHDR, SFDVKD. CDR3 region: CATSERGSGDTQYF.

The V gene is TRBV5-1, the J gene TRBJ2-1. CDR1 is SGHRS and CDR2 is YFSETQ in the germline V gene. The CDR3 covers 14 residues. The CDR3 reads CASSLNNVYNEQFF. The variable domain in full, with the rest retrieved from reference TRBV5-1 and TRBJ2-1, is KAGVTQTPRYLIKTRGQQVTLSCSPISGHRSVSWYQQTPGQGLQFLFEYFSETQRNKGNFPGRFSGRQFSNSRSEMNVSTLELGDSALYLCASSLNNVYNEQFFGPGTRLTVL.

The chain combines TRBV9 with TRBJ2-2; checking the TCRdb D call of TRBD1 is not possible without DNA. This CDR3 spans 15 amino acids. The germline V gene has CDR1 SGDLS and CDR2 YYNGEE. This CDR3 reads CASSVQDRPTGELFF.

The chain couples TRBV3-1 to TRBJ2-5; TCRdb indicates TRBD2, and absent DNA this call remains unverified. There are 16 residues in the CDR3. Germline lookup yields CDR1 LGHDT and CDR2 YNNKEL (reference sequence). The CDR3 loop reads CASSRTSGMDQETQYF.

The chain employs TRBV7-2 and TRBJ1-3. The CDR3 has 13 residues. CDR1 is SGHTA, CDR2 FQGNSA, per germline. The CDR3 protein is CASSPQAGNTIYF.

CDR3 residues: CSVSVDGYEQYF. The gene calls are TRBV29-1 and TRBJ2-7. CDR1 is SQVTM and CDR2 is ANQGSEA in the germline V gene. This CDR3 region has 12 residues.

CDR3 sequence reads: CASQGVGTSGGEQFF. V gene TRBV4-2 combines with J gene TRBJ2-1; with no DNA, the TCRdb D assignment of TRBD1 cannot be verified. This CDR3 is built from 15 residues. The germline gives CDR1 LGHNA, CDR2 YNFKEQ.

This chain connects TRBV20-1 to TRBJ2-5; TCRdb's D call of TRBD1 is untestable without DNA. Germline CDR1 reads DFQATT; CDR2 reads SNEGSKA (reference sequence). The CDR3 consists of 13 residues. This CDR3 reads CSAPSGVGRTQYF.

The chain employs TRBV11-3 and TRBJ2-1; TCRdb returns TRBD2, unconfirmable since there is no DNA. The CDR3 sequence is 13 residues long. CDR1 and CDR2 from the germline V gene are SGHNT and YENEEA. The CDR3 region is CASSSGGPGEQFF. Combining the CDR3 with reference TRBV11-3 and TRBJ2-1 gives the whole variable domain EAGVVQSPRYKIIEKKQPVAFWCNPISGHNTLYWYLQNLGQGPELLIRYENEEAVDDSQLPKDRFSAERLKGVDSTLKIQPAELGDSAVYLCASSSGGPGEQFFGPGTRLTVL.

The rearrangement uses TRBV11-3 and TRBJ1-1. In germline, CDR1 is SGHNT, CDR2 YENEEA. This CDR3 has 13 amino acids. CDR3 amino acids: CASSLGYGEGTFF. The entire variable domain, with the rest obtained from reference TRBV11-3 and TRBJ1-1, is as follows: EAGVVQSPRYKIIEKKQPVAFWCNPISGHNTLYWYLQNLGQGPELLIRYENEEAVDDSQLPKDRFSAERLKGVDSTLKIQPAELGDSAVYLCASSLGYGEGTFFGQGTRLTVV.

The CDR3 here is CASSLVTGYTGELFF. The genes are TRBV5-1 and TRBJ2-2; there is no DNA to check the TCRdb D call of TRBD1. Per germline, CDR1 SGHRS and CDR2 YFSETQ. The CDR3 has 15 residues. Variable domain in full (rest from reference TRBV5-1 and TRBJ2-2): KAGVTQTPRYLIKTRGQQVTLSCSPISGHRSVSWYQQTPGQGLQFLFEYFSETQRNKGNFPGRFSGRQFSNSRSEMNVSTLELGDSALYLCASSLVTGYTGELFFGEGSRLTVL.

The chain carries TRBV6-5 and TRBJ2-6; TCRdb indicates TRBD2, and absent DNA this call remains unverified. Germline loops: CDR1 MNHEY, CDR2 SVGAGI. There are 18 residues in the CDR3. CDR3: CASSYSGLAGGGANVLTF.